The 17 T cell receptor beta chains reported below all come from one sample, sequenced in a study of radiation and T cells in renal cell carcinoma. Libraries were prepared by immunoSEQ multiplex PCR; TCRdb keeps only in-frame clonotypes and omits some of them. This table holds approximately 170,000 clones, around 90% found once. Time point: blood 4 weeks post-SBRT, at nephrectomy. The sample's treatment: 15 Gy SBRT to primary tumor, nephrectomy 4 weeks later. The specimen comprised blood, sampled from a patient whose treatment included radiotherapy and nephrectomy. The receptors originated from a woman aged 50 to 60 with renal cell carcinoma.

This clone was recorded a few times. Mismatch with germline at one junction end may stem from a read error. The chain joins TRBV4-1 to TRBJ2-1; the D is unclear. The CDR3 length is 13 residues. The germline gives CDR1 MGHRA, CDR2 YSYEKL. Written as DNA, the CDR3 is TGCGCCAGCAGCCTCACGTCTGGACCCCCTCTAGTCTTC. This codes for CASSLTSGPPLVF.

This sequence joins TRBV5-8 and TRBJ1-1; 7 nucleotides agree with TRBD1. From germline, CDR1 is SGHTS and CDR2 YDEGEE. The ends lost 1 base at V and 14 bases at J; junction bases unmatched: 8. CDR3 size: 12 residues. The CDR3 spells CASSLTGVKAFF. In DNA, the CDR3 is TGTGCCAGCAGCTTGACAGGGGTGAAGGCGTTCTTT.

The genes are TRBV6-1 and TRBJ1-2; D unclear. This CDR3 is built from 16 residues. Germline loops: CDR1 MNHNS, CDR2 SASEGT. Trimming pared 4 bases from V and 6 bases from J, leaving 21 bases between. The CDR3 region has the DNA TGTGCCAGCAGTGGCTGGTTTAGGAGGACCGCGGATGGCTACACCTTC. It is translated as CASSGWFRRTADGYTF.

In the case of this clone: Other DNA sequences in this sample translate to the same CDR3. The chain has TRBV9 and TRBJ2-7, with D possibly matching TRBD2 (5 bases). The CDR3 length is 14 residues. Germline V gene lookup returns CDR1 SGDLS and CDR2 YYNGEE. Trimming took 2 bases from V and 5 from J, leaving 14 bases between them. The CDR3 sequence is CASSVGPEGHEQYF. The DNA for the CDR3 is TGTGCCAGCAGCGTGGGTCCAGAGGGCCACGAGCAGTACTTC.

In regard to this clone: The same CDR3 is also encoded by other DNA sequences in this sample. V usage is TRBV18 and J usage is TRBJ2-5; D unclear. V lost 2 bases and J 2 bases, leaving 6 bases between the germline ends. Germline CDR1 KGHSH, CDR2 LQKENI. This CDR3 comprises 13 residues. The CDR3 nucleotides are TGTGCCAGCTCACCAGGGCAGCAAGAGACCCAGTACTTC. It translates to CASSPGQQETQYF.

This rearrangement joins TRBV19 to TRBJ2-7; 8 nucleotides agree with TRBD2. Trimming took 5 bases from V and 6 from J; bases not matched to a gene: 9. Looked up from germline, CDR1 is LNHDA and CDR2 is SQIVND (reference sequence). The CDR3 spans 14 residues. The CDR3 DNA sequence: TGTGCCAGTAGTCCTACGGGACTAGTCGCCGAGCAGTACTTC. It translates to CASSPTGLVAEQYF. Full variable domain (rest looked up from reference TRBV19 and TRBJ2-7): DGGITQSPKYLFRKEGQNVTLSCEQNLNHDAMYWYRQDPGQGLRLIYYSQIVNDFQKGDIAEGYSVSREKKESFPLTVTSAQKNPTAFYLCASSPTGLVAEQYFGPGTRLTVT.

This chain uses TRBV19 with TRBJ2-7, with a weak D call TRBD2 (7 bases). The CDR3 consists of 15 residues. With 3 bases removed from V and 1 base from J, the gap between germline ends came to 13 bases. CDR1 is LNHDA, CDR2 SQIVND, per germline (reference sequence). CDR3 sequence: CASSIGGAESYEQYF. As DNA, the CDR3 is TGTGCCAGTAGTATTGGGGGGGCGGAATCCTACGAGCAGTACTTC.

The V gene is TRBV11-2, the J gene TRBJ1-6; 9 bases fit TRBD1. Trimming removed 10 bases from V and 8 bases from J; junction bases left unmatched: 12. Germline V lookup: CDR1 SGHAT, CDR2 FQNNGV. The CDR3 totals 15 residues. The CDR3 DNA reads as TGTGCCACTAAAGCCGGGGACAGGGCCTATTCACCCCTCCACTTT. This sequence encodes CATKAGDRAYSPLHF.

The V call is TRBV19, the J call TRBJ2-7, with a weak D call TRBD2 (6 bases). The V end was cut by 3 bases, the J end by 3 bases, with 15 bases between. Germline V CDR1 and CDR2: LNHDA, SQIVND (reference sequence). CDR3 length: 15 residues. Written as DNA, the CDR3 is TGTGCCAGTAGTATGAGACTAGTTATTAGCTACGAGCAGTACTTC. Translation gives CASSMRLVISYEQYF.

This clone has just one count. The V and J genes are TRBV7-2 and TRBJ1-5; D may be TRBD1 (5 bases). The germline V and J ends were trimmed by 1 base and 3 bases, with 10 bases remaining between them. Germline V lookup: CDR1 SGHTA, CDR2 FQGNSA. The CDR3 runs to 15 residues. Here the CDR3 reads CASSLVSGINQPQHF. The DNA for the CDR3 is TGTGCCAGCAGCTTAGTATCAGGGATCAATCAGCCCCAGCATTTT. Full variable domain (remainder filled in from reference TRBV7-2 and TRBJ1-5): GAGVSQSPSNKVTEKGKDVELRCDPISGHTALYWYRQSLGQGLEFLIYFQGNSAPDKSGLPSDRFSAERTGGSVSTLTIQRTQQEDSAVYLCASSLVSGINQPQHFGDGTRLSIL.

The J gene is TRBJ2-5, the V gene TRBV11-3; D is ambiguous. The CDR3 is 13 residues long. Per germline, CDR1 SGHNT and CDR2 YENEEA. Trimming took off 1 base at V and 0 bases at J, with 3 bases between the two ends. In nucleotides, the CDR3 is TGTGCCAGCAGCTTAGGAGACCAAGAGACCCAGTACTTC. It encodes CASSLGDQETQYF.

DNA for the CDR3: TGTGCCAGCAGTGAAGGGGGGAACACTGAAGCTTTCTTT. Residues: CASSEGGNTEAFF. The rearrangement joins TRBV25-1 to TRBJ1-1, with a possible D match to TRBD1 (5 bases). Between the trimmed V and J ends, which lost 2 bases and 1 base, there was a span of 5 bases. The length of the CDR3 is 13 residues. CDR1 and CDR2 (germline): MGHDK, SYGVNS.

For this clone: A junction boundary mismatches the germline segment, possibly from a read error. The V and J genes are TRBV7-7 and TRBJ1-4; TRBD1 might be the D (5 bases). This CDR3 comprises 14 residues. CDR1 SSHAT and CDR2 FNYEAQ come from the germline V gene (reference sequence). The CDR3 protein is CASSPGADSEKLFF. In DNA form, the CDR3 reads TGTGCTAGCAGCCCCGGGGCCGACAGCGAAAAACTGTTTTTT. The variable domain in full, with the rest retrieved from reference TRBV7-7 and TRBJ1-4, is GAGVSQSPRYKVTKRGQDVTLRCDPISSHATLYWYQQALGQGPEFLTYFNYEAQPDKSGLPSDRFSAERPEGSISTLTIQRTEQRDSAMYRCASSPGADSEKLFFGSGTQLSVL.

J is TRBJ2-3 and V is TRBV9; unclear D gene. V shed 0 bases and J shed 0 bases, with 11 bases lying between them. There are 16 residues in the CDR3. Germline assignment: CDR1 SGDLS and CDR2 YYNGEE. CDR3 sequence (DNA): TGTGCCAGCAGCGTAGTTACATCATCTAGCACAGATACGCAGTATTTT. It is translated as CASSVVTSSSTDTQYF.

In this sample, this clone turned up a few times. The chain links TRBV18 to TRBJ1-2; unclear D gene. The CDR3 runs 15 residues. With 3 bases removed from V and 2 bases from J, the gap between germline ends came to 13 bases. Germline CDR1 reads KGHSH; CDR2 reads LQKENI. This chain's CDR3 is CASSPNSRYNYGYTF. DNA for the CDR3: TGTGCCAGCTCACCTAATTCTCGATACAACTATGGCTACACCTTC. Using reference TRBV18 and TRBJ1-2 for the parts outside the CDR3, the full variable domain is NAGVMQNPRHLVRRRGQEARLRCSPMKGHSHVYWYRQLPEEGLKFMVYLQKENIIDESGMPKERFSAEFPKEGPSILRIQQVVRGDSAAYFCASSPNSRYNYGYTFGSGTRLTVV.

The chain recombines TRBV5-1 with TRBJ1-1; possibly TRBD1 for D (6 bases). CDR3 length: 14 amino acids. Germline values: CDR1 SGHRS, CDR2 YFSETQ. The V gene lost 4 bases and the J gene lost 1 base, with 11 bases spanning the gap. The CDR3 DNA sequence: TGCGCCAGCAGCGAGGACAGATCGAACACTGAAGCTTTCTTT. Amino acids: CASSEDRSNTEAFF.

The chain recombines TRBV19 with TRBJ1-3, with a weak D call TRBD1 (5 bases). Trimming left V 6 bases short and J 4 bases short, with 16 bases between. Germline V gene lookup returns CDR1 LNHDA and CDR2 SQIVND (reference sequence). The CDR3 runs 15 residues. CDR3 sequence (DNA): TGTGCCAGTAGCCCCGGGCAGGGAGGAGGAAACACCATATATTTT. This codes for CASSPGQGGGNTIYF. Based on the CDR3 plus reference TRBV19 and TRBJ1-3, the full variable domain is DGGITQSPKYLFRKEGQNVTLSCEQNLNHDAMYWYRQDPGQGLRLIYYSQIVNDFQKGDIAEGYSVSREKKESFPLTVTSAQKNPTAFYLCASSPGQGGGNTIYFGEGSWLTVV.